A single sample gave rise to the 31 T cell receptor beta chains below, sequenced in a study of post-analysis software for immune sequencing data. Unique molecular identifiers tagged the TCR beta cDNA libraries. TCRdb analysed the PCR reads with MiXCR anew, one entry per CDR3 protein. The sample consists of about 160,000 distinct CDR3 sequences, approximately 35% of them appearing once. Sample: blood, taken after autologous hematopoietic stem cell transplantation. The source of these receptors is a girl between 10 and 17 years old with multiple sclerosis.

This clonotype was seen at least ten times. The chain recombines TRBV3-1 with TRBJ2-5, with no clear D. Germline V gene lookup returns CDR1 LGHDT and CDR2 YNNKEL (reference sequence). The CDR3 contains 11 residues. V shed 0 bases and J shed 13 bases, with 9 bases lying between them. CDR3 in DNA: TGTGCCAGCAGCCAAGATTCGAGTCTGTACTTC. It yields the protein CASSQDSSLYF.

CDR3: CASSPSVVVAGYTDKNIQYF. In DNA form, the CDR3 reads TGTGCCAGCAGCCCCTCGGTAGTAGTAGCGGGATATACTGACAAAAACATTCAGTACTTC. J is TRBJ2-4 and V is TRBV5-6; 8 nucleotides match TRBD2. Germline V gene lookup returns CDR1 SGHDT and CDR2 YYEEEE. The CDR3 has 20 amino acids. Trimming removed 4 bases from V and 3 bases from J; junction bases left unmatched: 21.

This clonotype was found many times. This chain connects TRBV4-3 to TRBJ1-2, with 8 bases lining up with TRBD1. V lost 2 bases and J lost 3; bases outside the gene matches: 2. Looked up from germline, CDR1 is LGHNA and CDR2 is YSLEER. The CDR3 is 14 amino acids. CDR3 region: CASSQLTGDYGYTF. Written as DNA, the CDR3 is TGCGCCAGCAGCCAACTGACAGGGGACTATGGCTACACCTTC.

The chain is built from TRBV5-1 and TRBJ2-1; D possibly corresponds to TRBD1 (6 bases). The ends were cut back, 4 bases at V and 2 bases at J, with 19 bases in the middle. The CDR3 is made up of 17 amino acids. Per the germline V gene, CDR1 is SGHRS and CDR2 is YFSETQ. CDR3 in DNA: TGCGCCAGCAGCCTCATGGGAACCGGGACACCCTACAATGAGCAGTTCTTC. This gives the protein CASSLMGTGTPYNEQFF. The entire variable domain, with the rest obtained from reference TRBV5-1 and TRBJ2-1, is as follows: KAGVTQTPRYLIKTRGQQVTLSCSPISGHRSVSWYQQTPGQGLQFLFEYFSETQRNKGNFPGRFSGRQFSNSRSEMNVSTLELGDSALYLCASSLMGTGTPYNEQFFGPGTRLTVL.

The chain links TRBV7-6 to TRBJ2-1; tentatively, D is TRBD1 (6 bases). Germline CDR1 SGHVS, CDR2 FNYEAQ. The CDR3 sequence is 16 residues long. Trimming took off 1 base at V and 3 bases at J, with 13 bases between the two ends. CDR3 nucleotide sequence: TGTGCCAGCAGCTTAGGAACAGGGCTATACTACAATGAGCAGTTCTTC. Protein product: CASSLGTGLYYNEQFF.

This clonotype showed up just a few times. The rearrangement uses TRBV28 and TRBJ2-7; perhaps TRBD2 as D (6 bases). The germline V gene has CDR1 MDHEN and CDR2 SYDVKM. The CDR3 is 14 residues long. The germline V and J ends were trimmed by 11 bases and 3 bases, with 20 bases remaining between them. The CDR3 bases are TGTGCCGTAACCCGGAGGGGTGTCGGCTACGAGCAGTACTTC. Translated: CAVTRRGVGYEQYF.

This clonotype has more than one count but fewer than ten. This sequence joins TRBV4-2 and TRBJ1-1, with 7 bases matching TRBD1. This CDR3 region has 17 residues. With V trimmed by 2 bases and J by 2 bases, 11 bases remained unmatched. Germline V gives CDR1 LGHNA, CDR2 YNFKEQ. CDR3 nucleotide sequence: TGTGCCAGCAGCCAACCGGGTCAACAGGGGATCAACACTGAAGCTTTCTTT. Translation: CASSQPGQQGINTEAFF.

This clonotype was seen once. The chain employs TRBV5-1 and TRBJ2-1; tentatively, D is TRBD2 (5 bases). This CDR3 contains 14 residues. V was trimmed by 2 bases and J by 6 bases, leaving 12 bases between them. Germline loops: CDR1 SGHRS, CDR2 YFSETQ. CDR3 nucleotides: TGCGCCAGCAGCTTCGGGGTGGGCACCAATGAGCAGTTCTTC. It translates to CASSFGVGTNEQFF.

Regarding this clonotype: This may arise from a read error, as a much more abundant clone is one base away. The CDR3 loop reads CSIHRAPMDTQYF. The CDR3 DNA reads as TGCAGCATTCACAGGGCCCCTATGGATACGCAGTATTTT. This sequence joins TRBV29-1 and TRBJ2-3, with D tentatively TRBD1 (6 bases). Germline V CDR1 and CDR2: SQVTM, ANQGSEA. CDR3 length equals 13 residues. Trimming left V 8 bases short and J 6 bases short, with 18 bases between.

This clonotype was counted at least ten times. The V gene is TRBV29-1, the J gene TRBJ2-1; 7 nucleotides agree with TRBD2. J lost 6 bases, V lost 6 bases, and 8 bases had no gene match. The CDR3 totals 13 residues. CDR1 SQVTM and CDR2 ANQGSEA come from the germline V gene. The CDR3 reads CSVLAGGRNEQFF. The CDR3 nucleotides read TGCAGCGTCTTAGCGGGTGGTCGCAATGAGCAGTTCTTC.

This sequence joins TRBV20-1 and TRBJ2-7; no definite D call. V dropped 6 bases and J dropped 3 bases, with 9 bases sitting between them. The CDR3 spans 11 residues. Looked up from germline, CDR1 is DFQATT and CDR2 is SNEGSKA (reference sequence). CDR3 amino acids: CSASRDYEQYF. In DNA form, the CDR3 reads TGCAGTGCCTCGAGAGACTACGAGCAGTACTTC.

This clonotype was seen ten or more times. This CDR3 is CSARTTTNYGYTF. In DNA form, the CDR3 reads TGCAGCGCTCGGACAACTACCAACTATGGCTACACCTTC. The chain links TRBV29-1 to TRBJ1-2; perhaps TRBD1 as D (5 bases). CDR3 length: 13 residues. V was shortened by 7 bases and J by 2 bases, with 14 bases between the two germline ends. CDR1 is SQVTM, CDR2 ANQGSEA, per germline.

The V call is TRBV20-1, the J call TRBJ2-3; TRBD1 aligns across 7 bases. The V gene end was trimmed by 5 bases and the J gene end by 0 bases; junction bases not matched to a gene: 8. This CDR3 region has 15 residues. Germline V gives CDR1 DFQATT, CDR2 SNEGSKA (reference sequence). CDR3 amino acids: CSADPGTESTDTQYF. The CDR3 coding sequence is TGCAGTGCTGATCCTGGGACAGAGAGCACAGATACGCAGTATTTT.

This clonotype was counted a few times. The rearrangement links TRBV7-2 to TRBJ2-1; no reliable D call. This CDR3 contains 11 residues. Trimming shortened V by 2 bases and J by 7 bases, and 3 bases separated the two germline ends. Germline V CDR1 and CDR2: SGHTA, FQGNSA. This CDR3 is CASSLMNEQFF. The CDR3 nucleotides read TGTGCCAGCAGCTTAATGAATGAGCAGTTCTTC.

This clonotype occurred many times. The J gene is TRBJ2-1, the V gene TRBV30; the D gene could be TRBD1 or TRBD2 (5 bases each). Between the trimmed V and J ends, which lost 1 base and 7 bases, there was a span of 14 bases. This CDR3 is 14 amino acids long. Germline V lookup: CDR1 GTSNPN, CDR2 SVGIG (reference sequence). DNA of the CDR3: TGTGCCTGGAGTGGAACTAGGGGTGGGAATGAGCAGTTCTTC. Its protein is CAWSGTRGGNEQFF. Full variable domain (outside the CDR3, taken from reference TRBV30 and TRBJ2-1): SQTIHQWPATLVQPVGSPLSLECTVEGTSNPNLYWYRQAAGRGLQLLFYSVGIGQISSEVPQNLSASRPQDRQFILSSKKLLLSDSGFYLCAWSGTRGGNEQFFGPGTRLTVL.

The V and J genes are TRBV19 and TRBJ2-7; D gene ambiguous. This CDR3 contains 13 residues. Germline loops: CDR1 LNHDA, CDR2 SQIVND (reference sequence). Trimming removed 4 bases at V and 0 bases at J, with 7 bases between. The CDR3, as DNA: TGTGCCAGTAGTACGATGAGCTCCTACGAGCAGTACTTC. Translated, it gives CASSTMSSYEQYF.

The CDR3 region is CASSHGTDSYTGELFF. CDR3 nucleotides: TGTGCCAGCAGCCACGGGACTGACTCTTACACCGGGGAGCTGTTTTTT. The chain couples TRBV4-2 to TRBJ2-2; D might be TRBD2 (6 bases). Per germline, CDR1 LGHNA and CDR2 YNFKEQ. The CDR3 totals 16 residues. V was cut by 3 bases and J by 3 bases, with 14 bases left in between.

This chain connects TRBV29-1 to TRBJ2-1, with D possibly TRBD2 on 5 matching bases. The CDR3 extends over 14 amino acids. Per the germline V gene, CDR1 is SQVTM and CDR2 is ANQGSEA. Trimming cost V 1 base and J 0 bases, with 7 bases left between them. The CDR3 bases are TGCAGCGTTGAAGGGGGAGACTCCTACAATGAGCAGTTCTTC. Its protein is CSVEGGDSYNEQFF.

This clonotype has a handful of counts. The chain is built from TRBV5-6 and TRBJ2-7, with D tentatively TRBD1 or TRBD2 (5 bases each). This CDR3 is 15 amino acids long. Trimming cost V 0 bases and J 4 bases, with 14 bases left between them. CDR1 is SGHDT, CDR2 YYEEEE, per germline. The chain's CDR3 is CASSLEGNGGYEQYF. DNA for the CDR3: TGTGCCAGCAGCTTGGAGGGTAATGGGGGATACGAGCAGTACTTC.

This chain links TRBV29-1 with TRBJ2-7; a possible D gene is TRBD2 (5 bases). Trimming stripped 7 bases from V and 2 bases from J, with 9 bases between. Per germline, CDR1 SQVTM and CDR2 ANQGSEA. The CDR3 has 11 residues. The CDR3 region is CSAGETYEQYF. CDR3 DNA: TGCAGCGCCGGGGAGACCTACGAGCAGTACTTC.

The gene calls are TRBV20-1 and TRBJ2-1; the match to TRBD2 covers 9 bases. Germline lookup yields CDR1 DFQATT and CDR2 SNEGSKA (reference sequence). CDR3 size: 13 residues. CDR3 amino acids: CSSRLAGNNEQFF. The CDR3 DNA reads as TGCAGCAGTCGGCTAGCGGGGAACAATGAGCAGTTCTTC.

This clonotype occurred a few times. CDR3 region: CASSSGLQHYEQYF. DNA of the CDR3: TGTGCCAGCAGCTCGGGACTCCAACACTACGAGCAGTACTTC. The chain links TRBV7-6 to TRBJ2-7; tentative D call: TRBD2 (6 bases). In germline, CDR1 is SGHVS, CDR2 FNYEAQ. Trimming took off 4 bases at V and 3 bases at J, with 13 bases between the two ends. The length of the CDR3 is 14 residues.

This clonotype has a count of ten or more. The chain uses TRBV7-2 and TRBJ2-7; 7 bases are a match to TRBD1. The CDR3 length is 13 residues. J gave up 12 bases and V 0 bases, and 8 bases lay outside the gene matches. Germline lookup yields CDR1 SGHTA and CDR2 FQGNSA. The chain's CDR3 is CASSLALQGVMYF. In DNA, the CDR3 is TGTGCCAGCAGCTTAGCGCTCCAGGGGGTTATGTACTTC.

The V gene is TRBV28, the J gene TRBJ2-5; 10 nucleotides match TRBD2. Looked up from germline, CDR1 is MDHEN and CDR2 is SYDVKM. This CDR3 region has 16 residues. Trimming took 5 bases from V and 5 from J; bases not matched to a gene: 11. CDR3 loop: CASSMRLAGGLETQYF. The CDR3 DNA sequence: TGTGCCAGCAGTATGAGACTAGCGGGTGGGTTGGAGACCCAGTACTTC.

The chain recombines TRBV20-1 with TRBJ1-6; D perhaps matches TRBD1 (5 bases). This CDR3 region has 16 residues. Germline-derived CDR1 and CDR2 are DFQATT and SNEGSKA (reference sequence). Trimming removed 2 bases from V and 5 bases from J, with 16 bases in between. The CDR3 here is CSARIGDRRHNSPLHF. The CDR3 coding sequence is TGCAGTGCTAGAATTGGGGACCGAAGACATAATTCACCCCTCCACTTT.

This clonotype has only one observation. The chain joins TRBV12-3 or TRBV12-4 to TRBJ2-7; the D is unclear. The CDR3 has 13 residues. The V end lost 6 bases, the J end lost 0 bases, and 9 bases lay between the germline ends. CDR3 coding DNA: TGTGCCAGCAGGTTTGCGGACTCCTACGAGCAGTACTTC. Translated, it gives CASRFADSYEQYF.

V is TRBV20-1 and J is TRBJ2-3, with D possibly being TRBD1 or TRBD2 (5 bases each). Germline CDR1 DFQATT, CDR2 SNEGSKA (reference sequence). Deletions cut 2 bases from V and 5 bases from J, with 14 bases between. CDR3 length equals 14 residues. CDR3 bases: TGCAGTGCTAGAACCGGGACGGATCAAGATACGCAGTATTTT. Encoded protein: CSARTGTDQDTQYF.

The chain combines TRBV9 with TRBJ2-5; perhaps TRBD1 as D (5 bases). Germline V gene lookup returns CDR1 SGDLS and CDR2 YYNGEE. The CDR3 is made up of 16 amino acids. Trimming left V 4 bases short and J 11 bases short, with 27 bases between. CDR3 sequence reads: CASSPGHPLGTTEQYF. For the CDR3, the DNA is TGTGCCAGCAGCCCCGGACATCCCTTGGGTACTACGGAGCAGTACTTC.

This clonotype was observed a few times. This chain joins TRBV20-1 and TRBJ2-3, with 7 bases lining up with TRBD1. Germline V gene data show CDR1 as DFQATT and CDR2 as SNEGSKA (reference sequence). This CDR3 is built from 13 residues. The V gene end was trimmed by 0 bases and the J gene end by 5 bases; junction bases not matched to a gene: 2. The CDR3 nucleotides read TGCAGTGCTAGAGACGACAGGGTAGATACGCAGTATTTT. It is translated as CSARDDRVDTQYF.

The sample holds many counts of this clonotype. CDR3 in DNA: TGTGCCTGGACCGGACACTGGAACACTGAAGCTTTCTTT. Translation gives CAWTGHWNTEAFF. V is TRBV30 and J is TRBJ1-1, with TRBD1 as a possible D gene (5 bases). V was shortened by 4 bases and J by 1 base, with 10 bases between the two germline ends. This CDR3 region has 13 residues. CDR1 and CDR2 from the germline V gene are GTSNPN and SVGIG (reference sequence). The full variable domain, in which reference TRBV30 and TRBJ1-1 provide the parts outside the CDR3, is SQTIHQWPATLVQPVGSPLSLECTVEGTSNPNLYWYRQAAGRGLQLLFYSVGIGQISSEVPQNLSASRPQDRQFILSSKKLLLSDSGFYLCAWTGHWNTEAFFGQGTRLTVV.

The chain is built from TRBV12-3 or TRBV12-4 and TRBJ2-1; possibly TRBD2 for D (6 bases). V shed 2 bases and J shed 10 bases, with 12 bases lying between them. The length of the CDR3 is 13 residues. CDR3: CASSLSSGGEQFF. CDR3 in DNA: TGTGCCAGCAGTTTATCCAGTGGAGGGGAGCAGTTCTTC.